These 9 T cell receptor beta chains originate from one sample sequenced in a study of blood T cell repertoires in COVID-19 (dated by TCRdb to 2020 to 2021). Libraries were built with the immunoSEQ multiplex PCR assay. TCRdb took this table from immuneACCESS and kept in-frame rearrangements with V and J called. Such tables lack part of the clones; where checked against another copy, unresolved V genes explain under half of the gap, and the rest is unexplained. Present in this sample are about 200,000 clones, just over 85% of which were seen just once. The ten largest clonotypes hold over 4.5% of the sample. The sequenced material came from peripheral blood. All receptors derive from a man at least 80 years old with acute or convalescent COVID-19.

This chain uses TRBV4-2 with TRBJ2-1; 8 bases match TRBD1. Germline CDR1 and CDR2: LGHNA and YNFKEQ. This CDR3 has 16 amino acids. V trimming: 4 bases; J trimming: 2 bases; junction bases outside the gene matches: 7. CDR3 in amino acids: CASSLVWTGTYNEQFF. CDR3 nucleotide sequence: TGTGCCAGCAGCCTTGTCTGGACAGGGACCTACAATGAGCAGTTCTTC.

The chain is built from TRBV28 and TRBJ2-7, with 14 bases fitting TRBD2. Germline lookup yields CDR1 MDHEN and CDR2 SYDVKM. V trimming: 6 bases; J trimming: 3 bases; junction bases outside the gene matches: 4. The CDR3 covers 15 residues. CDR3: CASRPGLAGVYEQYF. The CDR3, as DNA: TGTGCCAGCAGACCGGGACTAGCGGGAGTCTACGAGCAGTACTTC.

This clone was seen once. The chain uses TRBV7-2 and TRBJ1-5, with TRBD1 matching over 10 bases. The CDR3 totals 16 residues. Germline assignment: CDR1 SGHTA and CDR2 FQGNSA. V lost 5 bases and J lost 2; bases outside the gene matches: 6. CDR3 nucleotide sequence: TGTGCCAGCAGCCGTGACAGGGGGCAGGGCAATCAGCCCCAGCATTTT. Protein product: CASSRDRGQGNQPQHF.

The genes are TRBV7-3 and TRBJ1-1, with D perhaps matching TRBD1 (5 bases). Germline loops: CDR1 SGHTA, CDR2 FQGTGA. V gave up 0 bases and J gave up 7 bases, with 12 bases separating them. The CDR3 spans 14 residues. CDR3 DNA sequence: TGTGCCAGCAGCTTAACACGGGTGCAGGGTGAAGCTTTCTTT. Protein: CASSLTRVQGEAFF.

CDR3 protein: CASSPDRGASQPQHF. CDR3 coding DNA: TGTGCCAGCAGCCCGGACAGGGGGGCTAGTCAGCCCCAGCATTTT. The gene calls are TRBV9 and TRBJ1-5; 10 bases agree with TRBD1. Per the germline V gene, CDR1 is SGDLS and CDR2 is YYNGEE. The CDR3 runs to 15 residues. Losses at the gene ends were 4 bases for V and 6 bases for J; bases not matched to a gene: 7.

The gene calls are TRBV19 and TRBJ1-5, with 7 nucleotides matching TRBD1. J lost 6 bases, V lost 7 bases, and 6 bases had no gene match. CDR1 is LNHDA, CDR2 SQIVND, per germline (reference sequence). CDR3 length: 13 residues. CDR3 in amino acids: CASTGQAGQPQHF. The CDR3 DNA is TGTGCCAGTACTGGACAGGCCGGTCAGCCCCAGCATTTT.

This clone turned up a few times. The chain joins TRBV20-1 to TRBJ2-1; no reliable D call. The germline CDR1 and CDR2 sequences are DFQATT and SNEGSKA (reference sequence). The CDR3 contains 10 residues. The germline V and J ends were trimmed by 6 bases and 4 bases, with 4 bases remaining between them. The CDR3 loop is CSAIYNEQFF. The CDR3 DNA follows: TGCAGTGCCATTTACAATGAGCAGTTCTTC.

V and J are TRBV25-1 and TRBJ2-5, with 9 bases fitting TRBD1. V was clipped by 4 bases and J by 12 bases; unmatched bases: 6. CDR1 is MGHDK, CDR2 SYGVNS, per germline. The CDR3 length is 12 residues. CDR3: CASSADRGPKYF. Written as DNA, the CDR3 is TGTGCCAGCAGTGCGGACAGGGGCCCCAAGTACTTC.

The genes are TRBV18 and TRBJ2-2; 10 bases line up with TRBD1. Germline V lookup: CDR1 KGHSH, CDR2 LQKENI. V lost 3 bases, J lost 4 bases, and 5 bases stayed unmatched. The CDR3 runs 16 residues. The CDR3 DNA is TGTGCCAGCTCACCCCCCGGGACAGGGGCCACCGGGGAGCTGTTTTTT. Residues: CASSPPGTGATGELFF.